This T cell receptor beta chain was captured in a study of blood T cell repertoires in COVID-19. From germline, CDR1 is SGHTA and CDR2 FQGNSA. This CDR3 contains 15 residues. Unmatched junction bases numbered 3, after V lost 4 bases and J lost 1 base. Authors' data handling: Amplified reference gene primers provided the basis for estimating nucleated cell counts. TCRdb keeps only in-frame clones here, not all; method: immunoSEQ multiplex PCR. The D gene and trimming were derived from the DNA, and the V and J assignments and clone size from that table. The profile shows 200,000 to 250,000 clones, about 85% of them singletons.

The TCR originated in a woman between 18 and 30 years old who had recovered from COVID-19. V and J are TRBV7-2 and TRBJ2-7, with 11 bases lining up with TRBD2. The specimen was peripheral blood. The CDR3 DNA reads TGTGCCAGCAGCTCGACTAGCGGGGAATCCTACGAGCAGTACTTC. Its protein is CASSSTSGESYEQYF.